These T cell receptor beta chains were read from a single sample in a study of control samples from healthy donors and cancer patients. TCRdb keeps only in-frame clones here, not all; method: immunoSEQ multiplex PCR. The table lists 40,000 to 50,000 clones, approximately 94% of them singletons, with about 24% in the top ten. The sample consisted of blood. These receptors originate from a man aged 60 to 69 in good health. The CDR3 runs from the conserved cysteine through the conserved F or W. D genes are given only for firm matches. A clone size is listed for some rows: how often the clone was seen (once, few, many), or a class if it is expanded.

size: -
J: TRBJ1-2
length: 13
V: TRBV19
D: -
DNA: TGTGCCAGTAGTATTACCAGGGAAGGAGGCTACACCTTC
CDR3: CASSITREGGYTF

size: -
J: TRBJ2-1
length: 12
V: TRBV5-6
D: -
DNA: TGTGCCAGCAGCTTAGGGTCCCAAGGGCAGTTCTTC
CDR3: CASSLGSQGQFF

size: -
J: TRBJ1-2
length: 15
V: TRBV7-9
D: -
DNA: TGTGCCAGCAGCCTAATAGGCGGAACTAACTATGGCTACACCTTC
CDR3: CASSLIGGTNYGYTF

size: once
J: TRBJ1-5
length: 14
V: TRBV27
D: -
DNA: TGTGCCAGCAGGGGAGGGGTTGTCGATCAGCCCCAGCATTTT
CDR3: CASRGGVVDQPQHF

size: -
J: TRBJ2-5
length: 14
V: TRBV9
D: -
DNA: TGTGCCAGCAGCGTGAGATTAGGGCAAGAGACCCAGTACTTC
CDR3: CASSVRLGQETQYF

size: -
J: TRBJ2-1
length: 14
V: TRBV7-9
D: -
DNA: TGTGCCAGCAGCTTAAAGACTCCTTACAATGAGCAGTTCTTC
CDR3: CASSLKTPYNEQFF

size: -
J: TRBJ1-1
length: 15
V: TRBV6-6
D: TRBD1
DNA: TGTGCCAGCAGTTGGCCAGGGGGCGGGGGGACTGAAGCTTTCTTT
CDR3: CASSWPGGGGTEAFF

size: -
J: TRBJ2-5
length: 14
V: TRBV11-3
D: -
DNA: TGTGCCAGCAGCTTAGATCCTGGTCAAGAGACCCAGTACTTC
CDR3: CASSLDPGQETQYF

size: -
J: TRBJ2-5
length: 11
V: TRBV3-1/TRBV3-2
D: -
DNA: TGTGCCAGCAGTCCCGGAGAGACCCAGTACTTC
CDR3: CASSPGETQYF

size: -
J: TRBJ1-5
length: 14
V: TRBV3-1/TRBV3-2
D: TRBD1
DNA: TGTGCCAGCAGCCCTTGGACAGGGGACCAGCCCCAGCATTTT
CDR3: CASSPWTGDQPQHF